This T cell receptor beta chain was captured in a study of cytomegalovirus exposure and HLA in healthy donors (dated by TCRdb to 2016 to 2017). Context from the whole study: The 670 or so repertoires of the first cohort and the 110 or so validation repertoires were produced on the same platform, according to a later analysis. High-throughput TCR immunosequencing, statistical association of individual TCRs with disease status, and machine learning were combined to predict cytomegalovirus infection status. A separate validation cohort of more than 100 different subjects was used in addition to the approximately 700-subject first cohort. The study aimed to test whether signatures of past pathogen exposure could be identified by cataloging public T cell receptors.

What the work shows at the level of the full study, not this receptor alone: A total of about 150 TCR beta chains were listed by the study as associated with cytomegalovirus. Most TCR sequences were observed very rarely across donors, whereas some public TCRs were present in many individuals. The classifier was reported to diagnose cytomegalovirus status with high specificity and sensitivity in both the original cohort and the validation cohort. A few of the identified cytomegalovirus-associated TCR beta chains were confirmed in vitro to be specific for cytomegalovirus antigens. The validation cohort had no HLA typing available for a later analysis, so co-occurrence within that cohort was assessed over all 120 repertoires. The authors suggested that the approach could potentially be extended to other disease states and immunological phenotypes. Of the cluster scores, roughly 95% were above 0 in a later analysis, which found that TCRs clustered in the first cohort also tended to co-occur in the 120 validation repertoires.

The germline V gene (reference sequence) yields MNHNY for CDR1 and SVGAGI for CDR2. The CDR3 runs 11 residues from the cysteine to the phenylalanine. The DNA shown is the 33-base CDR3, in frame from base 1. V is reduced by 6 bases and J by 5 bases, leaving a spacing of 7 bases between them. Separate from the approximately 700-subject first cohort, the validation cohort of 120 subjects was the group to which the donors belonged. To prepare the library, the immunoSEQ multiplex PCR assay was applied. The study's own analysis went as follows. A statistical classification framework was built for diagnosing cytomegalovirus status from the catalog of TCR beta chain sequences. The table was pulled from immuneACCESS by TCRdb, which kept in-frame rearrangements only. Such tables lose some clones; where checked, under half of the loss comes from unresolved V genes, and the rest has no known cause. V and J calls and clone size are copied from that table; D and trimming were computed from the DNA. The sample has over 150,000 clones on record, approximately 96% of them singletons. The ten largest clonotypes hold approximately 0.82% of the sample.

This clone has a single count. What this receptor recognizes is not known. Base quality data are lacking; no much larger clone is found one base away. The chain is encoded by TRBV6-6 joined to TRBJ2-5; TRBD1 could be the D gene, as 5 bases match. The clonotype originates from a woman between 18 and 29 years old in good health and CMV-seronegative. The sample taken for sequencing was PBMCs. In nucleotide form, the sequence is TGTGCCAGCAGCCCAGGGGAGACCCAGTACTTC. The resulting protein is CASSPGETQYF.